This T cell receptor beta chain was recorded in a study of blood T cell repertoires in COVID-19 (dated by TCRdb to about 2020). Context from the whole study: Samples from collaborators originated in the United States, Italy and Spain and spanned both the acute and convalescent phases of COVID-19. The material from the prospective study consisted of cDNA or gDNA derived from T cells, B-cell-depleted T cells, or PBMCs. Deeply sampled blood TCRbeta repertoires from subjects exposed to, actively infected with, or recovered from COVID-19 were included in the dataset. The repertoires were released in a freely available public database intended as a resource for research on the immune response to SARS-CoV-2. The samples were drawn from the first 160 participants of the ongoing ImmuneRACE study and from more than 1,000 subjects provided by 6 global collaborators. A de-identified subject ID, COVID-19 status, age in years and sex were almost always included in the sample metadata. Where available, HLA class I and class II types were taken from metadata supplied by the sample provider and were not determined by assay-based typing. What the research found in general, with its limitations: How much clinical and demographic metadata was included differed by source and by participant, and the metadata was provided uncurated.

As for this clone: The antigen it recognizes is unknown. Base qualities are missing; no much larger clone stands one base away.

The collaborating institutions used their own protocols to collect whole blood in K2EDTA tubes. For TCRbeta analysis, collaborators shipped samples as frozen whole blood, isolated PBMCs, or DNA extracted from either of those sample types. The CDR3, cysteine through phenylalanine, is 17 amino acids long. Only the CDR3 DNA stays, 51 bases, in frame from base 1. The germline V gene (reference sequence) provides CDR1 SEHNR and CDR2 FQNEAQ. V is trimmed back by 5 bases and J by 1 base, and the junction contains 10 bases that no gene match accounts for. TCRbeta CDR3 regions were amplified from genomic DNA by means of the immunoSEQ Assay, a bias-controlled multiplex PCR. The authors' pipeline ran thus. The number of nucleated cells in each sample was estimated by amplification of reference gene primers within the assay. To quantify the absolute abundance of each unique TCRbeta CDR3 rearrangement, sequence reads were collapsed and filtered. For each sample, productive Simpson clonality was calculated as the square root of Simpson's diversity index across productive rearrangements. TCRdb limited this immuneACCESS table to in-frame rearrangements with V and J called. A share of clones is missing; checked studies link under half to unresolved V genes, and the rest is unexplained. The DNA gave D and trimming, while V, J and clone size come from that table. This sample comprises 150,000 to 200,000 clones, roughly nine tenths of them detected only once. The ten largest clones capture roughly 20% of the sample.

Material: peripheral blood. The V and J genes are TRBV7-9 and TRBJ2-2; TRBD2 lines up with 7 middle nucleotides. This clonotype originated in a man aged 65 to 85 with active or convalescent COVID-19. The CDR3 amino acid sequence is: CASSPRRDYWNTGELFF. The DNA is TGTGCCAGCAGCCCACGCCGGGACTACTGGAACACCGGGGAGCTGTTTTTT. This CDR3, with the reference TRBV7-9 and TRBJ2-2 proteins standing in past its ends, gives the full variable domain DTGVSQNPRHKITKRGQNVTFRCDPISEHNRLYWYRQTLGQGPEFLTYFQNEAQLEKSRLLSDRFSAERPKGSFSTLEIQRTEQGDSAMYLCASSPRRDYWNTGELFFGEGSRLTVL.